This T cell receptor beta chain was profiled in a study of blood T cells in healthy people across ages. Drawing of peripheral blood yielded about 10 milliliters from each donor. The CDR3 is 13 residues long. In germline, CDR1 is DFQATT, CDR2 SNEGSKA (reference sequence). Trimming pared 0 bases from V and 6 bases from J, leaving 8 bases between. Using a J-beta primer mix together with a sample-barcoded 5' primer, a second PCR was run for about 6 to 12 cycles. From the 5' RACE reads, TCRdb called clonotypes with MiXCR, one entry per CDR3 protein. Of 1.5 million to 2 million distinct CDR3 sequences listed, 25% to 30% are singletons.

This TCR was sampled from a woman in her twenties or thirties in good health. Input material: blood. This chain uses TRBV20-1 with TRBJ1-4; possibly TRBD1 for D (5 bases). In DNA, the CDR3 is TGCAGTGCTAGAGACAGGGCGGATGAAAAACTGTTTTTT. It codes for CSARDRADEKLFF.